The 19 T cell receptor beta chains listed next were all sequenced from one sample in a study of blood T cell repertoires in COVID-19. TCRdb's copy holds only in-frame clones and misses some; the assay was immunoSEQ multiplex PCR. Altogether more than 300,000 clones are present, about 83% being singletons, with the ten largest covering around 1.7%. Sample: peripheral blood. These TCRs come from a woman aged 50 to 60 with acute or convalescent COVID-19.

This chain joins TRBV3-1 (or the pseudogene TRBV3-2) and TRBJ2-7; maybe TRBD1 (5 bases). Germline V gene data show CDR1 as LGHDT and CDR2 as YNNKEL (reference sequence). The CDR3 consists of 14 residues. V was cut by 1 base and J by 7 bases, with 14 bases left in between. CDR3: CASSQGGRVGEQYF. The CDR3 coding sequence is TGTGCCAGCAGCCAAGGGGGCAGGGTCGGGGAGCAGTACTTC.

The CDR3 loop is CASSQGAGRTSSQQFF. The CDR3 nucleotides are TGTGCCAGCAGCCAAGGGGCCGGACGGACTAGTTCCCAGCAGTTCTTC. The chain joins TRBV4-2 to TRBJ2-1; 7 positions agree with TRBD2. Germline V gives CDR1 LGHNA, CDR2 YNFKEQ. V lost 1 base, J lost 11 bases, and 14 bases stayed unmatched. CDR3 length: 16 residues.

The chain is built from TRBV5-1 and TRBJ2-7; TRBD1 matches 7 bases. The V and J ends lost 3 bases and 0 bases, in that order; junction bases with no gene match: 6. The CDR3 covers 15 residues. Germline CDR1 SGHRS, CDR2 YFSETQ. CDR3 coding DNA: TGCGCCAGCAGCTCCCCGGGACAGAACTCCTACGAGCAGTACTTC. Protein: CASSSPGQNSYEQYF.

CDR3 coding DNA: TGTGCCAGTAGCGAGGAGGGCGGGGAGCTGTTTTTT. This encodes CASSEEGGELFF. The chain has TRBV19 and TRBJ2-2; a possible D gene is TRBD2 (6 bases). V lost 6 bases and J lost 7, with 9 bases in between. Germline CDR1 reads LNHDA; CDR2 reads SQIVND (reference sequence). This CDR3 has 12 amino acids.

The V gene is TRBV19, the J gene TRBJ2-7; TRBD2 might be the D (6 bases). Trimming cost V 7 bases and J 0 bases, with 10 bases left between them. This CDR3 is built from 13 residues. Germline V gene data show CDR1 as LNHDA and CDR2 as SQIVND (reference sequence). The CDR3 loop reads CASKPGSSYEQYF. The CDR3 nucleotides read TGTGCCAGTAAGCCCGGGAGCTCCTACGAGCAGTACTTC.

This rearrangement joins TRBV3-1 (or the pseudogene TRBV3-2) to TRBJ2-3; 8 bases are shared with TRBD2. J was trimmed by 4 bases and V by 5 bases; bases with no gene match: 11. The CDR3 is made up of 16 amino acids. Germline lookup yields CDR1 LGHDT and CDR2 YNNKEL (reference sequence). CDR3 in DNA: TGTGCCAGCAGCTCCCAGCGGGAGAGGCCCGCAGATACGCAGTATTTT. This codes for CASSSQRERPADTQYF.

The chain recombines TRBV21-1 with TRBJ2-5; the D call of TRBD1 is as the table states it, not checked on the DNA. TRBV21-1 constitutes a pseudogene. This CDR3 contains 16 residues. The CDR3 DNA sequence: TGTGCCAGCAGCGCCATGGGGACAGAAGGACGGGAGACCCAGTACTTC. Translating it yields CASSAMGTEGRETQYF.

This chain uses TRBV14 with TRBJ2-3, with D possibly TRBD2 on 6 matching bases. Germline CDR1 reads SGHDN; CDR2 reads FVKESK. V dropped 2 bases and J dropped 2 bases, with 11 bases sitting between them. The CDR3 contains 15 residues. CDR3 in amino acids: CASSQTGLLTDTQYF. The CDR3 bases are TGTGCCAGCAGCCAAACGGGACTCCTCACAGATACGCAGTATTTT.

V and J are TRBV7-9 and TRBJ1-4; 10 nucleotides line up with TRBD1. After removal of 2 bases from V and 7 bases from J, the junction contained 4 bases not matched to a gene. CDR3 size: 15 residues. In germline, CDR1 is SEHNR, CDR2 FQNEAQ (reference sequence). CDR3 amino acids: CASSLYGTGAEKLFF. For the CDR3, the DNA is TGTGCCAGCAGCTTATATGGGACAGGGGCTGAAAAACTGTTTTTT.

This clone appeared a few times. The CDR3 here is CASSIAGQIVRGYTF. The DNA for the CDR3 is TGTGCCAGTAGTATTGCGGGGCAGATTGTACGGGGCTACACCTTC. The rearrangement links TRBV19 to TRBJ1-2, with D perhaps matching TRBD1 (5 bases). Between the trimmed V and J ends, which lost 3 bases and 8 bases, there was a span of 19 bases. Germline CDR1 reads LNHDA; CDR2 reads SQIVND (reference sequence). The CDR3 is made up of 15 amino acids. The full variable domain, completed using reference TRBV19 and TRBJ1-2, is DGGITQSPKYLFRKEGQNVTLSCEQNLNHDAMYWYRQDPGQGLRLIYYSQIVNDFQKGDIAEGYSVSREKKESFPLTVTSAQKNPTAFYLCASSIAGQIVRGYTFGSGTRLTVV.

This clone was counted between two and nine times. V usage is TRBV7-3 and J usage is TRBJ2-3; TRBD1 matches at 10 bases. The germline V gene encodes CDR1 SGHTA and CDR2 FQGTGA. The J segment lost 0 bases and the V segment lost 5 bases, leaving 2 bases of the junction unmatched. The CDR3 spans 15 residues. The CDR3 is CASSEDRGSTDTQYF. The DNA of the CDR3 is TGTGCCAGCAGCGAGGACAGGGGGAGCACAGATACGCAGTATTTT. Looking up the rest from reference TRBV7-3 and TRBJ2-3 gives the full variable domain: GAGVSQTPSNKVTEKGKYVELRCDPISGHTALYWYRQSLGQGPEFLIYFQGTGAADDSGLPNDRFFAVRPEGSVSTLKIQRTERGDSAVYLCASSEDRGSTDTQYFGPGTRLTVL.

This clone was seen only a few times. V gene TRBV7-2 combines with J gene TRBJ2-7; 12 bases are shared with TRBD2. This CDR3 has 16 residues. CDR1 and CDR2 from the germline V gene are SGHTA and FQGNSA. V shed 4 bases, J shed 6 bases, and the junction held 10 bases outside the gene matches. CDR3 region: CASSSRELAGGSEQYF. The CDR3 region has the DNA TGTGCCAGCAGCTCCAGGGAACTAGCGGGAGGTAGCGAGCAGTACTTC.

The V and J genes are TRBV25-1 and TRBJ2-1; tentatively, D is TRBD2 (5 bases). CDR1 and CDR2 (germline): MGHDK, SYGVNS. Between the trimmed V and J ends, which lost 3 bases and 2 bases, there was a span of 5 bases. CDR3 length equals 13 residues. The CDR3 DNA is TGTGCCAGCAGTGACGGGACCTACAATGAGCAGTTCTTC. This encodes CASSDGTYNEQFF.

The chain carries TRBV28 and TRBJ2-7; 14 bases line up with TRBD2. Looked up from germline, CDR1 is MDHEN and CDR2 is SYDVKM. The CDR3 loop spans 17 amino acids. V trimming: 5 bases; J trimming: 4 bases; junction bases outside the gene matches: 10. The CDR3 loop is CASSDEGLAGVEYEQYF. CDR3 nucleotides: TGTGCCAGCAGTGACGAGGGACTAGCGGGAGTGGAGTACGAGCAGTACTTC.

The rearrangement uses TRBV9 and TRBJ2-1; 11 nucleotides line up with TRBD2. The V segment lost 4 bases and the J segment 4 bases; nucleotides outside the gene matches: 1. CDR1 SGDLS and CDR2 YYNGEE come from the germline V gene. The CDR3 length is 14 residues. The CDR3 spells CASSRTSGYNEQFF. The CDR3 DNA sequence: TGTGCCAGCAGCCGGACTAGCGGGTACAATGAGCAGTTCTTC.

The genes are TRBV5-1 and TRBJ1-1; the D gene is possibly TRBD1 (5 bases). Trimming stripped 0 bases from V and 1 base from J, with 7 bases between. The CDR3 is 14 residues long. CDR1 and CDR2 from the germline V gene are SGHRS and YFSETQ. CDR3 sequence: CASSLAGGNTEAFF. CDR3 DNA: TGCGCCAGCAGCTTGGCCGGGGGGAACACTGAAGCTTTCTTT. The full variable domain, in which reference TRBV5-1 and TRBJ1-1 provide the parts outside the CDR3, is KAGVTQTPRYLIKTRGQQVTLSCSPISGHRSVSWYQQTPGQGLQFLFEYFSETQRNKGNFPGRFSGRQFSNSRSEMNVSTLELGDSALYLCASSLAGGNTEAFFGQGTRLTVV.

This chain uses TRBV20-1 with TRBJ2-3; D is unresolved. CDR1 DFQATT and CDR2 SNEGSKA come from the germline V gene (reference sequence). The length of the CDR3 is 16 residues. The ends were cut back, 3 bases at V and 3 bases at J, with 19 bases in the middle. Here the CDR3 DNA reads TGCAGTGCTAGTACCCTGAGACGAGCCAGGACAGATACGCAGTATTTT. This sequence encodes CSASTLRRARTDTQYF.

The chain has TRBV11-3 and TRBJ2-1; TRBD1 aligns across 7 bases. V dropped 5 bases and J dropped 9; count of bases not matched to a gene: 13. This CDR3 contains 15 residues. The germline V gene has CDR1 SGHNT and CDR2 YENEEA. The CDR3 here is CASSVRDSAAGEQFF. The CDR3 DNA follows: TGTGCCAGCAGCGTTAGGGACAGCGCGGCGGGTGAGCAGTTCTTC.

This clone was seen just once. V usage is TRBV5-8 and J usage is TRBJ2-4; 7 bases map to TRBD2. This CDR3 spans 15 amino acids. The germline V gene encodes CDR1 SGHTS and CDR2 YDEGEE. The trim removed 1 base at V and 9 bases at J, leaving 10 bases unmatched. As DNA, the CDR3 is TGTGCCAGCAGCTTGAAGACGTGGGGAGGGAGCATTCAGTACTTC. Its translation: CASSLKTWGGSIQYF.